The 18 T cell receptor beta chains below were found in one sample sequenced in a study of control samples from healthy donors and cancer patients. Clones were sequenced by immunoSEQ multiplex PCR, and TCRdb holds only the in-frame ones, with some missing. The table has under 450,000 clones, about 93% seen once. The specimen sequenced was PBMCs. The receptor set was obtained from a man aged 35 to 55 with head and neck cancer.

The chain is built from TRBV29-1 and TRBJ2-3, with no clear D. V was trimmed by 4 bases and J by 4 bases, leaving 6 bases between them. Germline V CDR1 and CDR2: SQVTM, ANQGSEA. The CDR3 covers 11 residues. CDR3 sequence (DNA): TGCAGCGTTGTGCCTTCAGATACGCAGTATTTT. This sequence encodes CSVVPSDTQYF.

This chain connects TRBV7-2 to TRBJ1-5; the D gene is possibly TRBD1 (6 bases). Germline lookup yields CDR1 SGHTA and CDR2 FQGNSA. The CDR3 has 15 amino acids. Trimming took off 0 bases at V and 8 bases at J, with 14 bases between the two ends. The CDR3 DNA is TGTGCCAGCAGCTTAGCCGGGACACAGGAGAAGCCCCAGCATTTT. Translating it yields CASSLAGTQEKPQHF.

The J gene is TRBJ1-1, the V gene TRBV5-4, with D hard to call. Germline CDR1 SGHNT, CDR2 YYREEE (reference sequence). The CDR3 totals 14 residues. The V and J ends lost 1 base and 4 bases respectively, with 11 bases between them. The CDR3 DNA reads TGTGCCAGCAGCTTGTTCGGGGAAGGCACTGAAGCTTTCTTT. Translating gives CASSLFGEGTEAFF.

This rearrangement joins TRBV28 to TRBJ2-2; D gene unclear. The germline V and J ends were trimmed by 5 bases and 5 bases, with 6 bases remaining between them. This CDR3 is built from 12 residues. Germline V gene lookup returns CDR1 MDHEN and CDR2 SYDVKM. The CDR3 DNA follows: TGTGCCAGCAGTCCCTGGACCGGGGAGCTGTTTTTT. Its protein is CASSPWTGELFF.

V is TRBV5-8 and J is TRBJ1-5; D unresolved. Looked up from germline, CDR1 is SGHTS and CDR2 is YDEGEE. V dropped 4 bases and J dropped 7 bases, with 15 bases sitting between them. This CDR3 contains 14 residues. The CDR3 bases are TGTGCCAGCAGCCCCATCGGTCCAAACCAGCCCCAGCATTTT. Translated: CASSPIGPNQPQHF.

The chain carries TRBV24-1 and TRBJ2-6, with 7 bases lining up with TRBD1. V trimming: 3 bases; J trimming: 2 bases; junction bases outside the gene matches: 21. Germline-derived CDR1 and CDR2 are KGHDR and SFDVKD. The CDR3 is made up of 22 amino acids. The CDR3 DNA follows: TGTGCCACCAGTGATAATTTTATCTGGACGCCGGGACAGTTACCTGGGGCCAACGTCCTGACTTTC. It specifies CATSDNFIWTPGQLPGANVLTF.

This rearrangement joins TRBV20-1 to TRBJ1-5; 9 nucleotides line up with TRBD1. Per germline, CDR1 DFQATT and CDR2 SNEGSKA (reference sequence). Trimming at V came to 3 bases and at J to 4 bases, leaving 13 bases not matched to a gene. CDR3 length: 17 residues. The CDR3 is CSASRGAWDRVNQPQHF. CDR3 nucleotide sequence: TGCAGTGCTAGTAGAGGGGCGTGGGACAGGGTGAATCAGCCCCAGCATTTT.

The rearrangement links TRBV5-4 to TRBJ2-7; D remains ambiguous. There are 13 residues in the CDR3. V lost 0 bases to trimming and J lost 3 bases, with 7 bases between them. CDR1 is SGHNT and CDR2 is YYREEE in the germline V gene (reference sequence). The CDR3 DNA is TGTGCCAGCAGCTTGGACGGAATCTACGAGCAGTACTTC. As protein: CASSLDGIYEQYF.

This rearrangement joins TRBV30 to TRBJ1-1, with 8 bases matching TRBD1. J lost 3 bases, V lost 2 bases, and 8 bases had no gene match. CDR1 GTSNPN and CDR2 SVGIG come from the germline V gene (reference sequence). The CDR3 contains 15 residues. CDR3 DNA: TGTGCCTGGAGTTTCCAGGGGGCGCGTTACACTGAAGCTTTCTTT. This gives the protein CAWSFQGARYTEAFF.

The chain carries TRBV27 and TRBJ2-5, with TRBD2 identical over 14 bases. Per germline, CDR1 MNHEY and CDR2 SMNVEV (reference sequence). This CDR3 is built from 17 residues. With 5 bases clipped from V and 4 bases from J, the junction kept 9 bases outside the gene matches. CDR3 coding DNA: TGTGCCAGCAGTCCAAGACTAGCGGGAGGGCTTAGAGAGACCCAGTACTTC. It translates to CASSPRLAGGLRETQYF.

CDR3 nucleotide sequence: TGTGCCATCAGACTGACGGGAGGTACCGGGGAGCTGTTTTTT. Its protein is CAIRLTGGTGELFF. V usage is TRBV10-3 and J usage is TRBJ2-2, with 7 bases identical to TRBD2. Germline values: CDR1 ENHRY, CDR2 SYGVKD. V shed 6 bases, J shed 5 bases, and the junction held 6 bases outside the gene matches. The CDR3 runs 14 residues.

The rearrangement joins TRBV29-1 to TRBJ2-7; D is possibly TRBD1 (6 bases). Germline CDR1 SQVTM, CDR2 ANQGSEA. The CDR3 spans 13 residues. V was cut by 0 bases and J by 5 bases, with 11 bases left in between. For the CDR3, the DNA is TGCAGCGTTGAAGATATCCGGACAGACGAGCAGTACTTC. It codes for CSVEDIRTDEQYF.

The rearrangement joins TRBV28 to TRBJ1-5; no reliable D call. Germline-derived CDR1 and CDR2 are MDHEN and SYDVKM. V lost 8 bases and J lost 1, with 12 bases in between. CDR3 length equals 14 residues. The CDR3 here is CASVSLGSNQPQHF. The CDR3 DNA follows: TGTGCCAGCGTCAGTTTAGGGAGCAATCAGCCCCAGCATTTT.

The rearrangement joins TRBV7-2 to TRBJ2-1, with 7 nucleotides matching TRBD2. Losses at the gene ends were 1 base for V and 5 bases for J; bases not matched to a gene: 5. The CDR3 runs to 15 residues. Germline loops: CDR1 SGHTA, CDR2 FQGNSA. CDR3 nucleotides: TGTGCCAGCAGCTTAGAAAGACTAGCCAACAATGAGCAGTTCTTC. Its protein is CASSLERLANNEQFF.

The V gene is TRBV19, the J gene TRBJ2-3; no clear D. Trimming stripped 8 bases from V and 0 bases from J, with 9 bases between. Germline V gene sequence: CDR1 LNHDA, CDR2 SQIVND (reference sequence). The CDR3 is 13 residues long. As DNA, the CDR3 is TGTGCCAGTTGCAGAACTAGCACAGATACGCAGTATTTT. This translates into CASCRTSTDTQYF.

CDR3 DNA sequence: TGTGCCAGCAGTTTACTAGGGGGCTCTAATTCACCCCTCCACTTT. It translates to CASSLLGGSNSPLHF. The chain joins TRBV27 to TRBJ1-6; 7 bases align to TRBD1. Germline CDR1 is MNHEY and CDR2 is SMNVEV (reference sequence). This CDR3 contains 15 residues. Trimming at V came to 2 bases and at J to 6 bases, leaving 4 bases not matched to a gene.

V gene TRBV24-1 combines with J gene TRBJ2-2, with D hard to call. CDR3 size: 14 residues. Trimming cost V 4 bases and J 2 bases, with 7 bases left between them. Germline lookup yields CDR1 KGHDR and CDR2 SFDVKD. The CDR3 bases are TGTGCCACCAGTGAAAAGTATAACACCGGGGAGCTGTTTTTT. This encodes CATSEKYNTGELFF.

The CDR3: CASTKDPTGRSNEQFF. The CDR3 DNA reads TGTGCCAGTACTAAGGATCCGACAGGGAGGAGCAATGAGCAGTTCTTC. The genes are TRBV19 and TRBJ2-1, with D tentatively TRBD1 (7 bases). V gave up 7 bases and J gave up 6 bases, with 22 bases separating them. This CDR3 is 16 amino acids long. Germline CDR1 LNHDA, CDR2 SQIVND (reference sequence).